This T cell receptor (beta chain) was observed in a study of shared clonotypes between healthy human individuals. Overall study context: Three CD4 naive, three CD4 memory, two CD8 naive and one CD8 memory plate were used per donor.

Profiled with immunoSEQ multiplex PCR; TCRdb holds only in-frame clones, not every one. The data contain under 600,000 clones, around 97% of them singletons. CDR1 is LNHDA, CDR2 SQIVND, per germline (reference sequence). Trimming left V 3 bases short and J 6 bases short, with 5 bases between. CDR3 size: 11 residues. The investigators split CD4+ cells into a CD45RA+ naive subset and a CD45RA-negative memory subset. Sequencing was performed on naive CD4+ T cells sorted from blood. Subset defined: CD45RA+ positively selected. The genes are TRBV19 and TRBJ1-2; D unclear. This receptor was taken from a woman aged 25 to 39 in good health. The CDR3 DNA is TGTGCCAGTAGTATCTGGGATGGCTACACCTTC. This encodes CASSIWDGYTF.